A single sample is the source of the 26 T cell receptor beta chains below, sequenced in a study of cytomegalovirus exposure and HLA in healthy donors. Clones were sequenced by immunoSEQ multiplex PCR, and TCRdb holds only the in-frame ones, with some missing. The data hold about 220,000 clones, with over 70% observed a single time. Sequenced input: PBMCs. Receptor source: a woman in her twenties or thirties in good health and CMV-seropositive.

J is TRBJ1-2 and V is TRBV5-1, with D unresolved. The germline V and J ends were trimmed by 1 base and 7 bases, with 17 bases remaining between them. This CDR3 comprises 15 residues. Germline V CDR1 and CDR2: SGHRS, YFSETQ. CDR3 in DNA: TGCGCCAGCAGCTTGAATCGAGACAACCACCGTGGCTACACCTTC. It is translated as CASSLNRDNHRGYTF. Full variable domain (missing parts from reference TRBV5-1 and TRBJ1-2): KAGVTQTPRYLIKTRGQQVTLSCSPISGHRSVSWYQQTPGQGLQFLFEYFSETQRNKGNFPGRFSGRQFSNSRSEMNVSTLELGDSALYLCASSLNRDNHRGYTFGSGTRLTVV.

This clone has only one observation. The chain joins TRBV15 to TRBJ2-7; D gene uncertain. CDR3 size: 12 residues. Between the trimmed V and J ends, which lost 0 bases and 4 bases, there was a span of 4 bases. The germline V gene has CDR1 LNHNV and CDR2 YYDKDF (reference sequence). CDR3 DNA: TGTGCCACCAGCAGAGACAGGTACGAGCAGTACTTC. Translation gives CATSRDRYEQYF. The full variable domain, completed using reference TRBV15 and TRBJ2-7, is DAMVIQNPRYQVTQFGKPVTLSCSQTLNHNVMYWYQQKSSQAPKLLFHYYDKDFNNEADTPDNFQSRRPNTSFCFLDIRSPGLGDTAMYLCATSRDRYEQYFGPGTRLTVT.

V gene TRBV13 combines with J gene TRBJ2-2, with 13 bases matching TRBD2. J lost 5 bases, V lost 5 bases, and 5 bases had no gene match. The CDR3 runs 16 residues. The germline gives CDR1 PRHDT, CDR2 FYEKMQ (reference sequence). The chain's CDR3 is CASSAKGLAGTGELFF. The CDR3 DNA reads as TGTGCCAGCAGCGCAAAGGGACTAGCGGGAACCGGGGAGCTGTTTTTT.

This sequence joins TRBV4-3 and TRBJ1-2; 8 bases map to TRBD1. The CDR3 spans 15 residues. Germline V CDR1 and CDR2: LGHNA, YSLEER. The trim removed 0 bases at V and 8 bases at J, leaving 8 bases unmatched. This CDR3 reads CASSQDRAGGRGYTF. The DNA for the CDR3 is TGCGCCAGCAGCCAAGATAGGGCAGGGGGCCGGGGCTACACCTTC.

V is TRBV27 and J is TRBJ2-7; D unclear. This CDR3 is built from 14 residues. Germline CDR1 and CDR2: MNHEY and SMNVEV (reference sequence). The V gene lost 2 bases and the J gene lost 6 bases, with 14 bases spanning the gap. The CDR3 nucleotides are TGTGCCAGCAGTTTAACAAGGGCCTCTATCGAGCAGTACTTC. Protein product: CASSLTRASIEQYF.

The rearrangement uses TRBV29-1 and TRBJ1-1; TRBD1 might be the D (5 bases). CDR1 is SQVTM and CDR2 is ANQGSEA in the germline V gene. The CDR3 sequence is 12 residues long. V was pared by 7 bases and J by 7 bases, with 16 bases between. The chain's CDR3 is CSGLYNGGEAFF. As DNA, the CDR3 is TGCAGCGGTCTATACAATGGGGGTGAAGCTTTCTTT.

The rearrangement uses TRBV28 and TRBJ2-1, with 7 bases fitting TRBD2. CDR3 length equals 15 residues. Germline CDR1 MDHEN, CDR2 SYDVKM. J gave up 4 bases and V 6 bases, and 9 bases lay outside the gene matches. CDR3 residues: CASRGGSGGYNEQFF. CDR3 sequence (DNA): TGTGCCAGCAGAGGTGGGTCGGGAGGATACAATGAGCAGTTCTTC.

Here the CDR3 reads CASSQELFRQGFTGELFF. In DNA, the CDR3 is TGCGCCAGCAGCCAAGAACTTTTTCGACAGGGATTTACCGGGGAGCTGTTTTTT. The J gene is TRBJ2-2, the V gene TRBV4-3; 7 nucleotides match TRBD1. The germline gives CDR1 LGHNA, CDR2 YSLEER. This CDR3 contains 18 residues. Trimming at V came to 0 bases and at J to 5 bases, leaving 12 bases not matched to a gene.

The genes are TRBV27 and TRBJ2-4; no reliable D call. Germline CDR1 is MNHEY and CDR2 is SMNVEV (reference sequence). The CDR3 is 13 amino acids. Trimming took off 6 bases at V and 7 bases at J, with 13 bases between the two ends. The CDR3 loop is CASSPRWGNIQYF. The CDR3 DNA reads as TGTGCCAGCAGCCCCAGGTGGGGTAACATTCAGTACTTC.

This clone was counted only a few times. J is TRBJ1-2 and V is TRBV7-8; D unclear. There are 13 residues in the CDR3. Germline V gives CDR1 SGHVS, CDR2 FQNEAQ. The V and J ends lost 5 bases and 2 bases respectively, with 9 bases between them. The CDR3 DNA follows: TGTGCCAGCAGCCCTCCCCTGAACTATGGCTACACCTTC. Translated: CASSPPLNYGYTF. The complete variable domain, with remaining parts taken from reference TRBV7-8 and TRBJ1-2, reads GAGVSQSPRYKVAKRGQDVALRCDPISGHVSLFWYQQALGQGPEFLTYFQNEAQLDKSGLPSDRFFAERPEGSVSTLKIQRTQQEDSAVYLCASSPPLNYGYTFGSGTRLTVV.

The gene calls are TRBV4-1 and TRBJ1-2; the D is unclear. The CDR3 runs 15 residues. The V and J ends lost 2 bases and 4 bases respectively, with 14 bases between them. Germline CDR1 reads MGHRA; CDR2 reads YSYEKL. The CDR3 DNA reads TGCGCCAGCAGCCAACTGCCCGGTATCCCCTATGGCTACACCTTC. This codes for CASSQLPGIPYGYTF.

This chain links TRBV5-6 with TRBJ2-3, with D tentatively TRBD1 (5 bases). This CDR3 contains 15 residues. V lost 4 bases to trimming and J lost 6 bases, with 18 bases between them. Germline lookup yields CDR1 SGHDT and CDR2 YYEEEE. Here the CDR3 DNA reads TGTGCCAGCAGCGTAATACCGACAGTTCCCGATACGCAGTATTTT. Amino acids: CASSVIPTVPDTQYF.

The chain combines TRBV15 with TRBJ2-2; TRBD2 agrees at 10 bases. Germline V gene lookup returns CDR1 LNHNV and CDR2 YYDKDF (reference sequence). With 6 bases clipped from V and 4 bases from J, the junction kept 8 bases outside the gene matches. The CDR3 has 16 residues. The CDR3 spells CATSTLAGEGTGELFF. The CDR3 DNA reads TGTGCCACCAGTACCCTAGCGGGAGAGGGCACCGGGGAGCTGTTTTTT.

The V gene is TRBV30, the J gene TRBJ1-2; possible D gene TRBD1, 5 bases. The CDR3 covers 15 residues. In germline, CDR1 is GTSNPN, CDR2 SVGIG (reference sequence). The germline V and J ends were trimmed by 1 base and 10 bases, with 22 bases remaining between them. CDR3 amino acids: CAWSGATGDWEAYTF. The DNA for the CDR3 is TGTGCCTGGAGTGGGGCTACAGGAGACTGGGAAGCCTACACCTTC.

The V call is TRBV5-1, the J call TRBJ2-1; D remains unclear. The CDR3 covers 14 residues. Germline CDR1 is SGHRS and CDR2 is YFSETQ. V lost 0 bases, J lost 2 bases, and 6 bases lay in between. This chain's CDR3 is CASSLGFPYNEQFF. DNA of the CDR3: TGCGCCAGCAGCTTGGGATTTCCCTACAATGAGCAGTTCTTC.

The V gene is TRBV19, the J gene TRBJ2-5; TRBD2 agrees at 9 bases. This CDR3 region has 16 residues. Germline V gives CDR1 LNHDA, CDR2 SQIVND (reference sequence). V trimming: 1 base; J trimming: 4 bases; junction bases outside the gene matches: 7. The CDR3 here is CASSIGSAGGLETQYF. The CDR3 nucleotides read TGTGCCAGTAGTATAGGGTCAGCGGGAGGTTTAGAGACCCAGTACTTC.

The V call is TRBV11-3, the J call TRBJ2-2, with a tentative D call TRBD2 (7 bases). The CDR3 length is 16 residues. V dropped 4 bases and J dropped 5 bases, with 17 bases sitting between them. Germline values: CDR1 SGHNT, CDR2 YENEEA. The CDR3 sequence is CASSSWGEGVTGELFF. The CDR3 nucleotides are TGTGCCAGCAGCTCCTGGGGGGAGGGGGTGACCGGGGAGCTGTTTTTT.

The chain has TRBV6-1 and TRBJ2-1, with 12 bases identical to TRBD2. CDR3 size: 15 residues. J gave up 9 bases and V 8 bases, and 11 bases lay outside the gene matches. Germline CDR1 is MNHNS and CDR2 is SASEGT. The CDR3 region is CASGGLAGGPVEQFF. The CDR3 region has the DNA TGTGCCAGCGGTGGGCTAGCGGGAGGGCCGGTTGAGCAGTTCTTC.

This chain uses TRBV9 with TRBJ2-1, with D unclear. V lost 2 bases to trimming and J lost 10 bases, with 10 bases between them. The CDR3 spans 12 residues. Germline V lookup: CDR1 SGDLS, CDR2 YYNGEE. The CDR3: CASSVNHREQFF. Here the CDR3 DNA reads TGTGCCAGCAGCGTTAATCACAGAGAGCAGTTCTTC.

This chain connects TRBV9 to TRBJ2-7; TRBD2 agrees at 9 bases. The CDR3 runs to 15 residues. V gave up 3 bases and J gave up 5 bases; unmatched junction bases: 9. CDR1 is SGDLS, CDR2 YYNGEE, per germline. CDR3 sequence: CASSDSLAGDHEQYF. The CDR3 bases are TGTGCCAGCAGCGATTCCTTAGCGGGAGATCACGAGCAGTACTTC. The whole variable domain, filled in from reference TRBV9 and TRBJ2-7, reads DSGVTQTPKHLITATGQRVTLRCSPRSGDLSVYWYQQSLDQGLQFLIQYYNGEERAKGNILERFSAQQFPDLHSELNLSSLELGDSALYFCASSDSLAGDHEQYFGPGTRLTVT.

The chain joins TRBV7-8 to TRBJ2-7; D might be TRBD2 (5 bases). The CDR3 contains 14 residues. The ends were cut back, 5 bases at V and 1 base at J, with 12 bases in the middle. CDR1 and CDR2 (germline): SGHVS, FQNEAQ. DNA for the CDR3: TGTGCCAGCAGCGAGCGTCGCGGGTCCTACGAGCAGTACTTC. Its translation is CASSERRGSYEQYF.

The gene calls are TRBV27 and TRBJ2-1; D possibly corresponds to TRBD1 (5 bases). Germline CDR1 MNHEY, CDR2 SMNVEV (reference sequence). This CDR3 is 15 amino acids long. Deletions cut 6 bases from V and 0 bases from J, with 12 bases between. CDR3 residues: CASSPDTFSYNEQFF. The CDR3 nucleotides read TGTGCCAGCAGCCCGGACACATTCTCCTACAATGAGCAGTTCTTC.

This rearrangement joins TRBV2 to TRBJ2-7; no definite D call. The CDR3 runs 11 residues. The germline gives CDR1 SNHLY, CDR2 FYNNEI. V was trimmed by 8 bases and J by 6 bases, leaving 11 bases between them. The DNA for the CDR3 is TGTGCCAGCGCTACTTCCGGCGAGCAGTACTTC. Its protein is CASATSGEQYF.

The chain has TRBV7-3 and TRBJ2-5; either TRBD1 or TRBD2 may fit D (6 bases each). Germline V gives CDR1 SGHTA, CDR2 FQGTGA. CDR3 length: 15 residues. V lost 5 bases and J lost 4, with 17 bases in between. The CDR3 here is CASSPDGGFPETQYF. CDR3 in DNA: TGTGCCAGCAGCCCCGACGGGGGCTTCCCAGAGACCCAGTACTTC.

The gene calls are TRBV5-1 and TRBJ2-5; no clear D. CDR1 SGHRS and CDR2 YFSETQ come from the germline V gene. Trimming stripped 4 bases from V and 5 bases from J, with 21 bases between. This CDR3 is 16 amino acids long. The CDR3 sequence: CASSPLGVSSEETQYF. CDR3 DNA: TGCGCCAGCAGCCCGCTAGGTGTGAGCTCGGAGGAGACCCAGTACTTC.

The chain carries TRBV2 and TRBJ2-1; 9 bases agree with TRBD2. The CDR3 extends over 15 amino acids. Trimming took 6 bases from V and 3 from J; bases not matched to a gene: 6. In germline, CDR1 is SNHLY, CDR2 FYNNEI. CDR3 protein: CASRRGLADYNEQFF. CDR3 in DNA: TGTGCCAGCAGGAGGGGACTAGCAGACTACAATGAGCAGTTCTTC.